What follows are 11 T cell receptor beta chains derived from one specimen sequenced in a study of blood T cell repertoires in COVID-19. The repertoire was sequenced with immunoSEQ multiplex PCR; TCRdb's copy has only in-frame clones and lacks some. This sample yields tens of thousands of clones, of which 75% to 80% are seen a single time; roughly a fifth belongs to the top ten. Input material: peripheral blood. These receptors came from a human donor with active or convalescent COVID-19. The donor label of this sample is uncertain.

This chain connects TRBV24-1 to TRBJ2-1; 12 bases fit TRBD2. CDR3 length: 19 amino acids. Trimming cost V 4 bases and J 0 bases; bases outside gene matches: 9. Germline CDR1 reads KGHDR; CDR2 reads SFDVKD. The CDR3 protein is CATSDSGLAGVPSYNEQFF. The CDR3 DNA reads as TGTGCCACCAGTGACTCGGGACTAGCGGGCGTCCCCTCCTACAATGAGCAGTTCTTC.

This rearrangement joins TRBV28 to TRBJ2-7, with a weak D call TRBD2 (6 bases). This CDR3 has 12 amino acids. In germline, CDR1 is MDHEN, CDR2 SYDVKM. V lost 3 bases, J lost 6 bases, and 9 bases lay in between. The chain's CDR3 is CASSFGGSEQYF. CDR3 DNA: TGTGCCAGCAGTTTCGGGGGTAGCGAGCAGTACTTC.

The rearrangement links TRBV5-1 to TRBJ1-3; a weak D match, TRBD1 (5 bases). The CDR3 consists of 15 residues. The germline V gene encodes CDR1 SGHRS and CDR2 YFSETQ. V was clipped by 4 bases and J by 2 bases, with 13 bases between them. CDR3 DNA: TGCGCCAGCAGCCCCTCCGGGGGGGCTGGAAACACCATATATTTT. This codes for CASSPSGGAGNTIYF.

The V and J genes are TRBV12-3 or TRBV12-4 and TRBJ1-2, with TRBD1 as a possible D gene (6 bases). The CDR3 loop spans 13 amino acids. Trimming left V 6 bases short and J 5 bases short, with 13 bases between. CDR3 nucleotides: TGTGCCAGCAGCCTAACCGGACAGTATGGCTACACCTTC. This gives the protein CASSLTGQYGYTF.

V gene TRBV6-6 combines with J gene TRBJ2-5, with TRBD1 matching over 10 bases. The CDR3 totals 13 residues. Germline V gene data show CDR1 as MNHNY and CDR2 as SVGAGI (reference sequence). Trimming removed 8 bases from V and 1 base from J; junction bases left unmatched: 1. In DNA, the CDR3 is TGTGCCAGCGGGACAGGGGTCCAAGAGACCCAGTACTTC. This sequence encodes CASGTGVQETQYF.

This clone has just a few counts. The chain uses TRBV11-1 and TRBJ2-7; the match to TRBD1 covers 7 bases. Germline loops: CDR1 SGHAT, CDR2 FQDESV (reference sequence). This CDR3 has 15 amino acids. V dropped 5 bases and J dropped 2; count of bases not matched to a gene: 9. The CDR3 nucleotides are TGTGCCAGCAGCCCAACGACAGGGCCGGCCTACGAGCAGTACTTC. Translation: CASSPTTGPAYEQYF.

The chain uses TRBV30 and TRBJ2-3; TRBD2 aligns across 7 bases. Germline lookup yields CDR1 GTSNPN and CDR2 SVGIG (reference sequence). The trim removed 1 base at V and 6 bases at J, leaving 10 bases unmatched. The CDR3 runs to 15 residues. The CDR3 nucleotides read TGTGCCTGGAGTGCGGGGGGAGGGCCCGGGGATACGCAGTATTTT. This encodes CAWSAGGGPGDTQYF.

The J gene is TRBJ2-5, the V gene TRBV5-4, with D perhaps matching TRBD2 (6 bases). This CDR3 has 16 amino acids. Germline CDR1 reads SGHNT; CDR2 reads YYREEE (reference sequence). With 5 bases removed from V and 0 bases from J, the gap between germline ends came to 17 bases. CDR3 residues: CASSAGRLWDQETQYF. In DNA form, the CDR3 reads TGTGCCAGCAGTGCGGGGAGGTTGTGGGACCAAGAGACCCAGTACTTC.

CDR3 protein: CAISGASGEQPQHF. In DNA form, the CDR3 reads TGTGCCATCAGTGGGGCCTCCGGGGAGCAGCCCCAGCATTTT. The J gene is TRBJ1-5, the V gene TRBV10-3; D is uncertain. This CDR3 has 14 amino acids. Per germline, CDR1 ENHRY and CDR2 SYGVKD. Deletions cut 4 bases from V and 7 bases from J, with 14 bases between.

This chain connects TRBV7-6 to TRBJ1-2; D is uncertain. V shed 5 bases and J shed 4 bases, with 14 bases lying between them. CDR3 length: 14 residues. Germline values: CDR1 SGHVS, CDR2 FNYEAQ. The CDR3 loop is CASSPRGFGYGYTF. The CDR3 DNA reads TGTGCCAGCAGCCCCAGAGGGTTCGGCTATGGCTACACCTTC.

The genes are TRBV9 and TRBJ2-1; 7 bases match TRBD2. Germline CDR1 reads SGDLS; CDR2 reads YYNGEE. The V and J ends lost 0 bases and 7 bases, in that order; junction bases with no gene match: 7. The CDR3 runs 15 residues. The DNA of the CDR3 is TGTGCCAGCAGCGTAGGGACGACTAGCCCAAATGAGCAGTTCTTC. The encoded protein is CASSVGTTSPNEQFF.